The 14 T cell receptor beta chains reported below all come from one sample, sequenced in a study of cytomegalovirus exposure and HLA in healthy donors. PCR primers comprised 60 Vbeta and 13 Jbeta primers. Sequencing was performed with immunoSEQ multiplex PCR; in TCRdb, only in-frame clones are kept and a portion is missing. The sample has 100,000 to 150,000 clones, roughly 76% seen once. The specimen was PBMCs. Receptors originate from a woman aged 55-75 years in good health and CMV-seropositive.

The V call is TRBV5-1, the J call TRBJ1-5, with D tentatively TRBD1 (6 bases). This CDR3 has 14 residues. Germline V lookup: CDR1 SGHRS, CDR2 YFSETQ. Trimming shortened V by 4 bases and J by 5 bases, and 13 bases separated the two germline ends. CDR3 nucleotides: TGCGCCAGCAGCCTACAGGGCGCGGATCAGCCCCAGCATTTT. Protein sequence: CASSLQGADQPQHF.

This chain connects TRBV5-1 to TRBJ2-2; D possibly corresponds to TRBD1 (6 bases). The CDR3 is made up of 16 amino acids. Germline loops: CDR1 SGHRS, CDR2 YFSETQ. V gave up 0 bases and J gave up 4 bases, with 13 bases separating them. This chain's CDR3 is CASSLVVGALTGELFF. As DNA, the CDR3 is TGCGCCAGCAGCTTGGTTGTGGGGGCGCTCACCGGGGAGCTGTTTTTT.

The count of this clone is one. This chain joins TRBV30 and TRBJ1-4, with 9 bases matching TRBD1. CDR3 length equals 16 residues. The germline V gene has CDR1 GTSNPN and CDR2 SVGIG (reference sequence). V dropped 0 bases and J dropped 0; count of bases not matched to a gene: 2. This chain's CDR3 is CAWSVGTGTTNEKLFF. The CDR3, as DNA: TGTGCCTGGAGTGTGGGGACAGGGACAACTAATGAAAAACTGTTTTTT.

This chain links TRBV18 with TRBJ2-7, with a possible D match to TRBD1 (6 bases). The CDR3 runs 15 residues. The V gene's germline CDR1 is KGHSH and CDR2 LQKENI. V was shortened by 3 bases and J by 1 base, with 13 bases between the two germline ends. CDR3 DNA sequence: TGTGCCAGCTCACCCCCGGGACAAGGTTCCTACGAGCAGTACTTC. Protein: CASSPPGQGSYEQYF.

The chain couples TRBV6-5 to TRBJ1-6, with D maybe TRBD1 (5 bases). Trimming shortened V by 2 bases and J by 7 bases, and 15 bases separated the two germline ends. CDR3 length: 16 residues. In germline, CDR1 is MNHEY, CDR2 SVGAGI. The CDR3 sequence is CASSYSPAGSNSPLHF. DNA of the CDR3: TGTGCCAGCAGTTACAGCCCAGCAGGGTCGAATTCACCCCTCCACTTT.

CDR3: CSVAPLQGQGGYTF. The DNA for the CDR3 is TGCAGCGTCGCACCCCTCCAGGGGCAGGGTGGCTACACCTTC. The genes are TRBV29-1 and TRBJ1-2; D possibly corresponds to TRBD1 (6 bases). This CDR3 is 14 amino acids long. V lost 6 bases and J lost 7, with 21 bases in between. Germline V gives CDR1 SQVTM, CDR2 ANQGSEA.

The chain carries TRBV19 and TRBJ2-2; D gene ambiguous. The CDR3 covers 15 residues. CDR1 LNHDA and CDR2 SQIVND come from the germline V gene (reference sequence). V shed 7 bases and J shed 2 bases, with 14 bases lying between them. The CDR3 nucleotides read TGTGCCAGTAATGCACAGACACTCAACACCGGGGAGCTGTTTTTT. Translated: CASNAQTLNTGELFF.

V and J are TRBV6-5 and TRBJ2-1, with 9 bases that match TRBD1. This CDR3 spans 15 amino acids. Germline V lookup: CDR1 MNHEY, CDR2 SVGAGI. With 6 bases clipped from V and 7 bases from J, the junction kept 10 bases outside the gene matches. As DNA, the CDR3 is TGTGCCAGCAGCTCAAACAGGGGGCGCGGGAATGAGCAGTTCTTC. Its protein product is CASSSNRGRGNEQFF.

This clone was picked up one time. CDR3 loop: CASSLGGGTGYQETQYF. CDR3 sequence (DNA): TGTGCCAGCAGCTTAGGCGGGGGGACAGGGTACCAAGAGACCCAGTACTTC. The rearrangement links TRBV11-3 to TRBJ2-5; D may be TRBD1 (9 bases). V lost 1 base and J lost 0, with 15 bases in between. This CDR3 region has 17 residues. CDR1 and CDR2 (germline): SGHNT, YENEEA.

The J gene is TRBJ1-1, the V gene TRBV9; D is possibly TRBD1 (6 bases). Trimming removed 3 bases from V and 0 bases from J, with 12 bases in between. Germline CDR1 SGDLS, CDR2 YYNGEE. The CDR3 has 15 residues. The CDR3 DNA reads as TGTGCCAGCAGCGATCTCCAGGGGCTGAACACTGAAGCTTTCTTT. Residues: CASSDLQGLNTEAFF.

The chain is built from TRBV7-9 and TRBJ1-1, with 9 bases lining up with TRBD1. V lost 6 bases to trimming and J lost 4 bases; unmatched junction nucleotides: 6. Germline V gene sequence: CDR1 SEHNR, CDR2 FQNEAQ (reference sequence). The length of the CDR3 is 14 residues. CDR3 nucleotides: TGTGCCAGCAGGTTAACAGGGGGCGTCACTGAAGCTTTCTTT. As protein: CASRLTGGVTEAFF.

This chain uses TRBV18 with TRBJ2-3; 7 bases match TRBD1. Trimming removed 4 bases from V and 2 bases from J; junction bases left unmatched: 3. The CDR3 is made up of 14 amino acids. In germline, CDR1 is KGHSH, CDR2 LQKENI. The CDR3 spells CASSQQGITDTQYF. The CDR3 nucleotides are TGTGCCAGCTCACAACAGGGGATCACAGATACGCAGTATTTT.

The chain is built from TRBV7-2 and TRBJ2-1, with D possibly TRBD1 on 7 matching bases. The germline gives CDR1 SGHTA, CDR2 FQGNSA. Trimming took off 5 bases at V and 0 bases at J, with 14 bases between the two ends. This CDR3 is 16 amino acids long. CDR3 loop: CASSPEGATSYNEQFF. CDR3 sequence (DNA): TGTGCCAGCAGCCCGGAGGGGGCAACCTCCTACAATGAGCAGTTCTTC.

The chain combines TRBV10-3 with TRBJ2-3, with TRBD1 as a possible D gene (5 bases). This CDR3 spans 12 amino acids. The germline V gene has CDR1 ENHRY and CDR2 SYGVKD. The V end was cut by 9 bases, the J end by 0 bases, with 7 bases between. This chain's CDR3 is CAISGSTDTQYF. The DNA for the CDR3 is TGTGCCATTTCAGGGAGCACAGATACGCAGTATTTT.